This T cell receptor (beta chain) was identified in a study of post-analysis software for immune sequencing data. Whole-study context: Relapsing-remitting, secondary progressive and progressive-relapsing forms made up the multiple sclerosis disease courses. The study's findings and limits: Under F measure analysis, samples from one preparation batch co-clustered strongly. TRBV5-6, TRBV5-1 and TRBV20-1 belonged to a set of about five TRBV segments that were more frequent in patients than controls.

The TCR beta cDNA libraries carried unique molecular identifiers. Starting from approximately 0.95 to 9.8 million T cells, the study yielded hundreds of thousands of cDNA molecules. TCRdb re-called the PCR reads through MiXCR, storing one row per CDR3 protein. The sample records hundreds of thousands of distinct CDR3 sequences, 55% to 70% being singletons. A note on this clonotype: As yet, its antigen is unknown.

V shed 5 bases, J shed 3 bases, and the junction held 2 bases outside the gene matches. The CDR3 contains 13 residues. The germline CDR1 and CDR2 sequences are KGHDR and SFDVKD. The receptor was derived from a girl aged 2-10 years with multiple sclerosis. The chain links TRBV24-1 to TRBJ2-5, with 7 positions matching TRBD1. Sequenced material: blood. CDR3 in DNA: TGTGCCACCAGTGCACAGGGGAAAGAGACCCAGTACTTC. Protein product: CATSAQGKETQYF.